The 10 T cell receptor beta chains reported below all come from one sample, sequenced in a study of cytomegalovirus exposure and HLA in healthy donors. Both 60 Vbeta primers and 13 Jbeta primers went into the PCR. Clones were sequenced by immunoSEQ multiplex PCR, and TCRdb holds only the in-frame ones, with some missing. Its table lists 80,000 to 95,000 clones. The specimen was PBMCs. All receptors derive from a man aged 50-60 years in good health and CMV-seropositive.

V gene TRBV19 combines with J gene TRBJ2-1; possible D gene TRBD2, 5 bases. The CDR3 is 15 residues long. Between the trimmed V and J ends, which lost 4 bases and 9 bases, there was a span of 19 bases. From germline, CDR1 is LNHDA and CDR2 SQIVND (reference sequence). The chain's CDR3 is CASSNPWRTRTEQFF. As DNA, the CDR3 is TGTGCCAGTAGTAACCCCTGGAGGACCCGTACTGAGCAGTTCTTC.

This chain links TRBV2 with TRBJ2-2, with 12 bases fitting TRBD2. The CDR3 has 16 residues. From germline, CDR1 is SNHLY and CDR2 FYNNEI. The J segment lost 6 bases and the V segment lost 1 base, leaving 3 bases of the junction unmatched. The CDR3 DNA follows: TGTGCCAGCAGTGAAGGACTAGCGGGAGTCTCCGGGGAGCTGTTTTTT. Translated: CASSEGLAGVSGELFF.

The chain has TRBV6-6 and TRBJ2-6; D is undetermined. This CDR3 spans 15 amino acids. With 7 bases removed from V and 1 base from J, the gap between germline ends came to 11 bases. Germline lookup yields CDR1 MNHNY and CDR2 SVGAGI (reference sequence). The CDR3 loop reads CASTHGLSGANVLTF. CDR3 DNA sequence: TGTGCCAGCACCCACGGGTTATCTGGGGCCAACGTCCTGACTTTC.

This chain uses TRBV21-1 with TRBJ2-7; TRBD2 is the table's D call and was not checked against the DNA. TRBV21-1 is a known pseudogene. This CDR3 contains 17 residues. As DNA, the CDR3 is TGTGCCAGCAGCAAAGGTCCTTACCCAGGCGGGAGGTGCGAGCAGTACGTC. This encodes CASSKGPYPGGRCEQYV.

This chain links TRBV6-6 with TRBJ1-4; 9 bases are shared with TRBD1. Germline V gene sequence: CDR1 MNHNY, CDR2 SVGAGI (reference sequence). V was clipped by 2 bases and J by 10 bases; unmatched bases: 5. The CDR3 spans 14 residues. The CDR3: CASSYGTGYGKLFF. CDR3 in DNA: TGTGCCAGCAGTTACGGGACAGGGTATGGAAAACTGTTTTTT.

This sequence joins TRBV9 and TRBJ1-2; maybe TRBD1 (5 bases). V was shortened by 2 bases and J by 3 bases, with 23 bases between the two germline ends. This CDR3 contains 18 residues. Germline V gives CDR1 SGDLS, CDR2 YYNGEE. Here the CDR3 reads CASSVSREVRPNHYGYTF. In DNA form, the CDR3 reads TGTGCCAGCAGCGTTTCCAGGGAGGTTAGACCCAATCACTATGGCTACACCTTC.

Written as DNA, the CDR3 is TGTGCCAGCAGCCCTGACGCGGGCAACTATGGCTACACCTTC. Its protein is CASSPDAGNYGYTF. The rearrangement joins TRBV6-4 to TRBJ1-2, with D unresolved. This CDR3 spans 14 amino acids. V shed 6 bases and J shed 2 bases, with 13 bases lying between them. Germline CDR1 and CDR2: MRHNA and SNTAGT.

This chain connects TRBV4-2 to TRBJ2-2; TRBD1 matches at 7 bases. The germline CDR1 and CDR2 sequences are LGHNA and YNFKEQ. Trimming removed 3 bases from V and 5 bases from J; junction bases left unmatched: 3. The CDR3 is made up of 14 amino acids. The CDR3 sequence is CASSQADRTGELFF. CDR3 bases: TGTGCCAGCAGCCAGGCGGACAGGACCGGGGAGCTGTTTTTT.

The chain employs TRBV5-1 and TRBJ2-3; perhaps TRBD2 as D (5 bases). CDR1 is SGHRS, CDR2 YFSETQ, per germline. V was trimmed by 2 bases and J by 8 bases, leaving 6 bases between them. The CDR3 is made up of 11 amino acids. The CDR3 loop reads CASSLEGTQYF. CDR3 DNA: TGCGCCAGCAGCTTAGAGGGTACGCAGTATTTT.

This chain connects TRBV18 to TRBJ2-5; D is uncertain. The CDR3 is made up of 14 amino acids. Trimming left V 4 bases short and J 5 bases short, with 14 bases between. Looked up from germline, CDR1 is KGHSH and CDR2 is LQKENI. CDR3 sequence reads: CASSQVAVLETQYF. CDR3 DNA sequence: TGTGCCAGCTCACAAGTGGCGGTTCTGGAGACCCAGTACTTC.